This record concerns one TCR beta chain sequence. Its antigen is still unknown. No base quality values were provided; no much bigger clone lies one nucleotide off. The cohort consisted of hundreds of healthy bone marrow donors. All cohort members were sampled while nominally healthy, although unrecorded immune exposures were likely present. The donor tested CMV seronegative, placing the donor among the 350 or so seronegative members of the cohort. A peripheral blood sample was collected from each donor, and TCR beta sequencing was performed on peripheral blood mononuclear cells. Genomic DNA extraction from the blood cell samples was performed with the Qiagen DNeasy Blood Extraction Kit. The data were obtained in a study of cytomegalovirus exposure and HLA in healthy donors (dated by TCRdb to the late 2010s). For context, the study as a whole: An earlier analysis of roughly 570 of the donors reported 276 Gb of sequence data and 95 million to 130 million unique TCR beta sequences obtained from approximately 180 million T cells. Donor age, sex, ethnicity and CMV serostatus were compiled together with the repertoire data. Along with the roughly 670-subject first cohort, a separate validation cohort of over a hundred different subjects was used. Every discovery cohort repertoire had been produced on one sequencing platform. An earlier analysis of a few hundred of the donors applied high-throughput TCR beta sequencing to assess whether each TCR beta V gene segment acted as functional or pseudogenic. Using immunosequencing, the study profiled T cell repertoires from 500 to 800 subjects and related those repertoires to cytomegalovirus serostatus. On average, roughly 240,000 unique TCR beta nucleotide sequences were sequenced per donor among a few hundred genotyped donors of the cohort, with 15% to 20% of those sequences being non-productive. Rather than drawing on any new phenotypic data, the later analysis identified candidate immune exposures from TCR beta sequences and the way those sequences occurred across donors. Approximately 300 gigabases of sequencing data and approximately 84 million unique TCR sequences were included in an early release covering around 650 HLA-typed donors. The genetic ancestry cluster associated with self-reported Caucasian donors included over 65% of the approximately 430 genotyped donors. The study aimed to test whether cataloging public T cell receptors could reveal signatures of past pathogen exposure. The number of donors typed differed by locus, with about 629-640 for A, B, C, DRB1 and DQB1, over 500 for DQA1, over 600 for DPA1, and around 460 for DPB1. About five DR-DQ haplotypes were handled as single units for association and clustering because linkage in the cohort was strong. HLA typing covered class I and class II loci at four-digit resolution. High-throughput TCR immunosequencing, statistical association of individual TCRs with disease status, and machine learning were combined to predict cytomegalovirus infection status. Genome-wide SNP genotypes for about three fifths of the roughly 670 donors were used in a later genetic analysis, which treated that subset as a discovery cohort. A later analysis re-examined previously published TCR beta repertoires from over 500 donors and added high-resolution HLA genotyping to investigate patterns of TCR occurrence. What the work shows at the level of the full study, not this receptor alone: In a later analysis, TCR association rates were found to vary across HLA loci, with the most associated TCRs seen for DRB1 alleles and the fewest for HLA-C alleles. Specific HLA alleles were associated with some 15,000 TCR beta sequences at a false discovery rate of 0.05 in a later analysis. According to a later genetic analysis, donors in an Asian-associated ancestry cluster had fewer N-insertions in productive TCRs than the approximately 700-donor mean. A cluster of highly shared sequence variants was judged likely to be a technical artifact of the sequencing pipeline. An earlier analysis of approximately 500 of the donors showed that most TCR beta V segments appeared in productive rearrangements either about 90% or about 30% of the time, which broadly matched IMGT annotations. Linkage disequilibrium might explain the correlated functional status among segregating V segments, but an unknown experimental factor could not be ruled out. Sequencing depth was assumed to be roughly uniform across donors in the presence/absence analyses, though that assumption may not hold. In a later analysis, several top co-occurrence clusters were reported to appear linked to parvovirus B19, influenza, CMV and Epstein-Barr virus. In the study, around 150 TCR beta chains were listed as associated with cytomegalovirus. Because HLA typing was missing for some donors at each locus, association tests included only the typed subset. A further reported finding was that TCR beta sequences accurately predicted the HLA-A and HLA-B alleles for most subjects in the first cohort. A later genetic analysis associated a missense DCLRE1C variant with V-gene and J-gene trimming of TCR beta chains, and an independent cohort replicated the association. Most CMV-associated TCR beta chains appeared to be HLA-restricted in a later analysis, and the HLA associations seemed to be driven largely by CMV exposure. In vitro tests confirmed that a few of the cytomegalovirus-associated TCR beta chains recognize cytomegalovirus antigens. The only immune exposure information available for the cohort was CMV serostatus. Because counts were too low, about 15 rarely observed V segments, including chromosome 9 orphons, were left out of the earlier analysis of 500 to 750 of the donors. In this cohort, only TCR beta chains were sequenced, and detectable features were limited by the absence of alpha or paired-chain data. It was suggested by the authors that the approach could potentially be generalized to other disease states and immunological phenotypes. Most TCR sequences were observed very rarely across donors, whereas some public TCRs were present in many individuals. In both the original and validation cohorts, the classifier was reported to diagnose cytomegalovirus status with high specificity and sensitivity. A later analysis found that HLA-associated TCR beta chains were more clonally expanded and had lower generation probabilities than equally common non-associated chains. Assigning TCR associations to individual alleles was difficult when HLA alleles, especially DR and DQ, strongly co-occurred.

The library was produced with the immunoSEQ multiplex PCR assay. For the multiplex PCR, a mixture combining 60 forward primers for TCR Vbeta segments and 13 reverse primers for TCR Jbeta segments was used. The CDR3 region of rearranged TCR beta genes was amplified from genomic DNA with a multiplex PCR assay. On the Illumina HiSeq System, the amplified TCR beta libraries were sequenced as 87-base-pair reads. For the original study's pipeline: A later analysis counted approximately 74 million unique TCR beta chains across the 500 to 850 repertoires, and 10 million to 12 million of these chains were shared by at least two donors. To remove PCR and sequencing errors, raw reads were error-corrected and collapsed into unique sequences using a nearest-neighbor algorithm that merged closely related sequences. To assign V, D and J gene segments, CDR3 sequences were aligned to IMGT reference sequences. For a sequence to be retained, a match of at least six nucleotides to both a V gene segment and a J gene segment was required. Rearrangements were called productive when the CDR3 lacked stop codons and stayed in frame with V and J; all others were non-productive. Following IMGT convention, CDR3 was defined as the stretch from the second conserved V-encoded cysteine to the conserved J-encoded phenylalanine. The earlier analysis of about 620 of the donors excluded sequences that lacked an unambiguous match to a single V gene segment. An earlier analysis of a few hundred of the donors classified V segments as functional when productive rearrangements were above 56.7% and as segregating when the standard deviation between donors was above 5%. A statistical classification framework was built for diagnosing cytomegalovirus status from the catalog of TCR beta chain sequences. In a later analysis, V and J genes were assigned by comparing TCR nucleotide sequences against IMGT/GENE-DB human TR gene sequences. The TCRdist pipeline was used in a later analysis to assign CDR3 sequences and most-parsimonious VDJ recombination scenarios. In a later analysis, each TCR beta chain was defined by its CDR3 amino acid sequence together with its V-gene family, and reads without a unique V-gene family were excluded. A later analysis removed nearly 600 highly shared, low-generation-probability nucleotide sequences to deal with suspected cross-contamination and a sequencing artifact. For each public chain, a later analysis derived a clonal expansion index from normalized ranks of inferred template counts within each repertoire. A later analysis computed generation probabilities with a VDJ recombination model fitted to out-of-frame rearrangements, and checked the results against IGoR. A later analysis scored TCR-TCR, TCR-HLA and TCR-CMV co-occurrence with hypergeometric tests, applying a repertoire-size bias correction to TCR pairs. False discovery rates were estimated in a later analysis by permuting HLA or CMV assignments 20 times. In a later analysis, co-occurring TCRs were grouped with DBSCAN, and TCRdist sequence similarity was added when clustering was performed within HLA-allele-positive subsets. For co-occurrence clustering, repertoires with fewer than 30,000 or more than 120,000 public chains were excluded, along with several repertoires with anomalous nucleotide sharing. TCRdb re-hosts the immuneACCESS table, in-frame sequences only. Its copies lack some clones; in the studies checked, an unresolved V gene accounts for under half of them, and the cause for the rest is not known. V and J calls and clone size come straight from that table; D and trimming were deduced from the DNA. The sample table shows 180,000 or so clones, and about 80% are seen once. 1.5% to 2% of the sample goes to the ten largest clones.

This clonotype was sampled from a woman aged 25 to 39 in good health and CMV-seronegative. Sequences were obtained from PBMCs.

The bases read TGTGCCAGCAGCGGTGGGGACAGGGCCGGGGGTTCCCTCCACTTT. This encodes CASSGGDRAGGSLHF. The rearrangement combines TRBV9 with TRBJ1-6; TRBD1 fits 9 bases in the junction. The CDR3 goes from the cysteine to the phenylalanine over 15 residues. The entry retains the CDR3 DNA only, 45 bases that are in frame from base 1. After removal of 3 bases from V and 14 bases from J, the junction retains 12 bases not matched to a gene. The germline V gene yields SGDLS for CDR1 and YYNGEE for CDR2.